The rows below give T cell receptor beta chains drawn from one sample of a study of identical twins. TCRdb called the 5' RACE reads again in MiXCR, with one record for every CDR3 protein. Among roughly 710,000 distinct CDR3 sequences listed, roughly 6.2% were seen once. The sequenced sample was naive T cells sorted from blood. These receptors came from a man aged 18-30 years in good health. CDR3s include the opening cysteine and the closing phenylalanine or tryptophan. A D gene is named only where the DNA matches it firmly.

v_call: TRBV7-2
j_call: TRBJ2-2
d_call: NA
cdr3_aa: CASSLAGTPPELFF

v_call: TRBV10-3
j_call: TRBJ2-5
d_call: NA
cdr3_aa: CATGGRVGETQYF

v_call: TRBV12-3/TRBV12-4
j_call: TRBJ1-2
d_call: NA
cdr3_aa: CASSKEHRDGYTF

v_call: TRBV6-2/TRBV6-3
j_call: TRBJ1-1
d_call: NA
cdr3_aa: CASTSNRQPTEAFF

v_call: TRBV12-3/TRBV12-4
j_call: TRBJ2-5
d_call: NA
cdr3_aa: CASSLPELTEETQYF

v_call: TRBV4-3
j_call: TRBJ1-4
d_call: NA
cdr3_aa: CASSQEDRASNEKLFF

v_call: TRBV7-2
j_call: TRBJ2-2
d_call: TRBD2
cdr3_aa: CASSSRTSGATGELFF

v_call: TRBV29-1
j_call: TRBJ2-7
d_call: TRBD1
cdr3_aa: CSVEGTDPSSYEQYF

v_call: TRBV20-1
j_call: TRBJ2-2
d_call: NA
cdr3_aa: CSAPYRLAHTGELFF

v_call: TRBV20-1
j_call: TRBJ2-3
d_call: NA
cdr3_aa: CSAKMGGAGTDTQYF

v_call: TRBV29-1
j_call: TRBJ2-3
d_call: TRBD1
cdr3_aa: CSATATGADTQYF

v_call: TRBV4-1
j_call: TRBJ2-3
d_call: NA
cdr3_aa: CASSPAQEGDTQYF

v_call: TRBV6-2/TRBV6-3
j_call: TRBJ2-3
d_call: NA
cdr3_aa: CASRSLRDTASTDTQYF

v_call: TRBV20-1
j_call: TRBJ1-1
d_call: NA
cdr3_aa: CSARYRYTEAFF

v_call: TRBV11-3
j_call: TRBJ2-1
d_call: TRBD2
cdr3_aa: CASSPPWREGDNEQFF

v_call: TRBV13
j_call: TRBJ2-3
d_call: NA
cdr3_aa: CASSPWRAQVGTDTQYF

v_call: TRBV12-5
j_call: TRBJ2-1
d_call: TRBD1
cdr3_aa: CASGLTGQVFNEQFF

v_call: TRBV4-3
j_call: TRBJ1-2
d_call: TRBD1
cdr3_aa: CASSQVGQGADYGYTF

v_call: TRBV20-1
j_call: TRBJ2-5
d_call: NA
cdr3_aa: CSARAQGRETQYF

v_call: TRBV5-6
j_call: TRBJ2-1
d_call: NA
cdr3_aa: CATSSTGVIHEQFF

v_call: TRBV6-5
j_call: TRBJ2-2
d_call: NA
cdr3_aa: CASSSDTGELFF

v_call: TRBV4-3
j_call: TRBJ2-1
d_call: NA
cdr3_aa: CASSQDMTSENYNEQFF

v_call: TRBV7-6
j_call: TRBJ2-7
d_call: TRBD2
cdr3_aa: CASSVGTSNEQYF

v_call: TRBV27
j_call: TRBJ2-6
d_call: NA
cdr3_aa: CASSLLGATGANVLTF

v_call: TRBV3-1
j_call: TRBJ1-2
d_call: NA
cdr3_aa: CASSRGESNYGYTF

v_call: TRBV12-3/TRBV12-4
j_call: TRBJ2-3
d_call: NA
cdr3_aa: CASSLPQGRTDTQYF

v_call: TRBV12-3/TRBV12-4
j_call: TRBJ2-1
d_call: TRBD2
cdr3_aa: CASSPYAGDNEQFF

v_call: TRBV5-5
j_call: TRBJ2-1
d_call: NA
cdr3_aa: CASSPPRAPSDEQFF

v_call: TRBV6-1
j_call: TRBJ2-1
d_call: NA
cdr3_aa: CASRSPLSYNEQFF

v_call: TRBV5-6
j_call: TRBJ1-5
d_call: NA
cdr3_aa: CASSLRGAIQPQHF

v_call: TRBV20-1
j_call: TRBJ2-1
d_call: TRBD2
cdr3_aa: CSARPLTSGDHNEQFF

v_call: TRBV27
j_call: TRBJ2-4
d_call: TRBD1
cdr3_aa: CASSLSGTGAIQYF

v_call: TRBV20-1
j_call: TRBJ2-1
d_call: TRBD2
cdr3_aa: CSARDRAGYNEQFF

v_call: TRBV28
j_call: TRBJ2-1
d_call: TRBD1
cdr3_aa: CASSFSTSQGSNEQFF

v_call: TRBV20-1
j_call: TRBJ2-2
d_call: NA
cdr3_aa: CSLGTRNTGELFF

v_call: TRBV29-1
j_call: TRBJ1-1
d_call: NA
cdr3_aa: CSVLGDYTEAFF

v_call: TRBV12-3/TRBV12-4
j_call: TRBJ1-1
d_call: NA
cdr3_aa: CASSPGLGTEAFF

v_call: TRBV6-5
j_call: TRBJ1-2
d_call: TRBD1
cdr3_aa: CASSYEQGGYGYTF

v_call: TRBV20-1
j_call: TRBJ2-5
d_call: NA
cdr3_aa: CSAAQETQYF

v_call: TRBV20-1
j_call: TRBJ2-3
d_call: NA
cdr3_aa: CSARDEPPRDGTQYF

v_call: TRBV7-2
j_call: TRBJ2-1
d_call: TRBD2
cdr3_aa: CASSLGLGGRESSYNEQFF

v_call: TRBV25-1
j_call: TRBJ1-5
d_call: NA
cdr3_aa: CASSDGDQPQHF

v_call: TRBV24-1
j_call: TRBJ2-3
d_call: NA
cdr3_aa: CATSDVPGTMRDTQYF

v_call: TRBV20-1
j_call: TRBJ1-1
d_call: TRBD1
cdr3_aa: CSARGDRAVVTEAFF

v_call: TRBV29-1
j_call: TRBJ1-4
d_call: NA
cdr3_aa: CSVENEKLFF

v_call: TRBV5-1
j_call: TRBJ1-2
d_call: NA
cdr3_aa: CASSLEPELNYGYTF

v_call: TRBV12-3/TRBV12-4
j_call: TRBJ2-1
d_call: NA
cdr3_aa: CASSYGDSNEQFF

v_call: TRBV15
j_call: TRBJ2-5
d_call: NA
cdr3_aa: CATRGFGAAQYF

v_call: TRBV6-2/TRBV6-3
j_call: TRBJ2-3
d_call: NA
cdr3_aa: CASSWASTDTQYF

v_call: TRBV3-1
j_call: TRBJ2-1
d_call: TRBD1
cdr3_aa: CASSQERRGQGYNEQFF

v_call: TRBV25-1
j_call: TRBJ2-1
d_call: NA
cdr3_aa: CASSESPRSYNEQFF

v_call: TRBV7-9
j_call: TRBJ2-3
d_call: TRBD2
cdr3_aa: CASSLGTSAYTDTQYF